This T cell receptor (beta chain) emerged from a study of blood T cell repertoires in COVID-19. Study-wide context: Spain, Italy and the United States supplied samples that represented acute and convalescent COVID-19. The analysed material was cDNA or gDNA that came from T cells, B-cell-depleted T cells, or PBMCs.

The CDR3 extends over 13 amino acids. Germline trimming cut 6 bases from V and 11 bases from J; bases unmatched to any gene: 15. The germline V gene encodes CDR1 SQVTM and CDR2 ANQGSEA. This clone was seen a handful of times. Here immunoSEQ multiplex PCR was the method, and the copy in TCRdb shows in-frame clones only, minus some. The profile shows about 15,000 clones, approximately 91% of them singletons. Material for sequencing was peripheral blood. The chain has TRBV29-1 and TRBJ1-1; 7 nucleotides agree with TRBD1. The receptor was isolated from a woman in her 70s in a cohort sampled during active or convalescent COVID-19. The DNA for the CDR3 is TGCAGCGTGGTTACAGGGGCCGCTGGTATTGCTTTCTTT. This encodes CSVVTGAAGIAFF.